Below, 18 T cell receptor beta chains from the same sample are listed, as sequenced in a study of T cell changes during pregnancy in multiple sclerosis. Sequenced by immunoSEQ multiplex PCR; TCRdb stores in-frame clones only, minus some. The data show more than 90,000 clones, with about 91% seen just once and approximately 3.4% held by the top ten. The sequences come from peripheral blood, collected in the second trimester of pregnancy. The receptors were sampled from a female donor with multiple sclerosis, enrolled in a pregnancy study.

The chain uses TRBV5-1 and TRBJ2-1; maybe TRBD1 (5 bases). V was trimmed by 5 bases and J by 0 bases, leaving 12 bases between them. Germline CDR1 is SGHRS and CDR2 is YFSETQ. CDR3 length equals 15 residues. The CDR3 region is CASRIDSSSYNEQFF. The CDR3 nucleotides read TGCGCCAGCAGAATAGACAGTAGCTCCTACAATGAGCAGTTCTTC.

This rearrangement joins TRBV7-8 to TRBJ2-2, with 11 positions matching TRBD2. Germline V gives CDR1 SGHVS, CDR2 FQNEAQ. The CDR3 loop spans 15 amino acids. J was trimmed by 7 bases and V by 1 base; bases with no gene match: 2. DNA of the CDR3: TGTGCCAGCAGCTTAGGGGGGACTAGCGGCGGGGAGCTGTTTTTT. This codes for CASSLGGTSGGELFF.

V and J are TRBV19 and TRBJ2-7, with 7 bases aligning to TRBD2. With V trimmed by 10 bases and J by 2 bases, 8 bases remained unmatched. Germline loops: CDR1 LNHDA, CDR2 SQIVND (reference sequence). The CDR3 spans 13 residues. The CDR3 sequence: CATNPGGAYEQYF. The CDR3 DNA reads as TGTGCCACCAACCCGGGGGGTGCCTACGAGCAGTACTTC. The variable domain in full, completed from reference TRBV19 and TRBJ2-7, reads DGGITQSPKYLFRKEGQNVTLSCEQNLNHDAMYWYRQDPGQGLRLIYYSQIVNDFQKGDIAEGYSVSREKKESFPLTVTSAQKNPTAFYLCATNPGGAYEQYFGPGTRLTVT.

The chain joins TRBV19 to TRBJ1-2; D call uncertain. CDR1 and CDR2 (germline): LNHDA, SQIVND (reference sequence). The V end was cut by 7 bases, the J end by 4 bases, with 16 bases between. The CDR3 runs 14 residues. The CDR3 is CASKRIRGPYGYTF. The DNA for the CDR3 is TGTGCCAGTAAGCGGATACGAGGACCCTATGGCTACACCTTC.

The chain couples TRBV28 to TRBJ2-1, with D possibly matching TRBD2 (5 bases). Germline V gives CDR1 MDHEN, CDR2 SYDVKM. The V and J ends lost 3 bases and 4 bases respectively, with 7 bases between them. The CDR3 consists of 13 residues. For the CDR3, the DNA is TGTGCCAGCAGTTTCGGAGGATACAATGAGCAGTTCTTC. Residues: CASSFGGYNEQFF. The complete variable domain, with remaining parts taken from reference TRBV28 and TRBJ2-1, reads DVKVTQSSRYLVKRTGEKVFLECVQDMDHENMFWYRQDPGLGLRLIYFSYDVKMKEKGDIPEGYSVSREKKERFSLILESASTNQTSMYLCASSFGGYNEQFFGPGTRLTVL.

This clone was recorded only once. The chain carries TRBV25-1 and TRBJ2-2; D is perhaps TRBD2 (5 bases). CDR1 MGHDK and CDR2 SYGVNS come from the germline V gene. V was trimmed by 4 bases and J by 2 bases, leaving 11 bases between them. This CDR3 is built from 15 residues. The CDR3 DNA reads TGTGCCAGCAGTGTAACCGGGATCAACACCGGGGAGCTGTTTTTT. Protein sequence: CASSVTGINTGELFF.

The V call is TRBV5-1, the J call TRBJ2-1, with TRBD1 matching over 12 bases. The CDR3 sequence is 15 residues long. The germline CDR1 and CDR2 sequences are SGHRS and YFSETQ. The junction had 7 bases not matched to a gene; V was cut back by 5 bases and J by 7 bases. The CDR3 DNA reads TGCGCCAGCAGATCCTGGGACAGGGGGCAGAATGAGCAGTTCTTC. Protein product: CASRSWDRGQNEQFF.

This chain connects TRBV2 to TRBJ2-7; 7 bases are shared with TRBD1. Looked up from germline, CDR1 is SNHLY and CDR2 is FYNNEI. The CDR3 covers 14 residues. V lost 5 bases to trimming and J lost 0 bases; unmatched junction nucleotides: 4. CDR3 DNA: TGTGCCAGCAGTTCCACAGGGGACTCCTACGAGCAGTACTTC. Translated, it gives CASSSTGDSYEQYF.

CDR3 protein: CASSLITGPPTQNIQYF. CDR3 bases: TGTGCCAGCAGCTTAATCACAGGACCCCCCACCCAAAACATTCAGTACTTC. The chain has TRBV7-9 and TRBJ2-4; perhaps TRBD1 as D (5 bases). V dropped 2 bases and J dropped 5 bases, with 19 bases sitting between them. The CDR3 runs 17 residues. From germline, CDR1 is SEHNR and CDR2 FQNEAQ (reference sequence).

This clone was seen a single time. The chain is built from TRBV5-6 and TRBJ2-2; D is undetermined. V lost 3 bases, J lost 1 base, and 13 bases lay in between. Germline assignment: CDR1 SGHDT and CDR2 YYEEEE. The CDR3 runs 16 residues. The CDR3 DNA reads as TGTGCCAGCAGCTCGCCCCCTCCAGGGAACACCGGGGAGCTGTTTTTT. Encoded protein: CASSSPPPGNTGELFF.

The chain recombines TRBV7-8 with TRBJ2-2; tentatively, D is TRBD1 (5 bases). The germline gives CDR1 SGHVS, CDR2 FQNEAQ. The CDR3 extends over 19 amino acids. V gave up 2 bases and J gave up 1 base, with 20 bases separating them. Here the CDR3 reads CASSLRLLGHLGNTGELFF. In DNA, the CDR3 is TGTGCCAGCAGCTTAAGGTTATTAGGACATTTGGGGAACACCGGGGAGCTGTTTTTT. Based on the CDR3 plus reference TRBV7-8 and TRBJ2-2, the full variable domain is GAGVSQSPRYKVAKRGQDVALRCDPISGHVSLFWYQQALGQGPEFLTYFQNEAQLDKSGLPSDRFFAERPEGSVSTLKIQRTQQEDSAVYLCASSLRLLGHLGNTGELFFGEGSRLTVL.

This clone was recorded once. The chain has TRBV28 and TRBJ2-7, with 7 bases aligning to TRBD1. The V segment lost 3 bases and the J segment 6 bases; nucleotides outside the gene matches: 8. Germline V gene sequence: CDR1 MDHEN, CDR2 SYDVKM. The CDR3 has 14 amino acids. This CDR3 reads CASSLPDRAGEQYF. The DNA of the CDR3 is TGTGCCAGCAGTTTGCCCGACAGGGCTGGCGAGCAGTACTTC.

This clone was seen just once. The chain recombines TRBV5-1 with TRBJ2-1; 9 nucleotides align to TRBD2. Germline CDR1 and CDR2: SGHRS and YFSETQ. The CDR3 runs to 17 residues. The V gene end was trimmed by 0 bases and the J gene end by 0 bases; junction bases not matched to a gene: 4. The CDR3: CASSLAGTSSSYNEQFF. CDR3 in DNA: TGCGCCAGCAGCTTGGCAGGGACTAGCAGCTCCTACAATGAGCAGTTCTTC.

This clone appeared a few times. This rearrangement joins TRBV15 to TRBJ1-5, with TRBD1 as a possible D gene (5 bases). The CDR3 extends over 15 amino acids. V was cut by 2 bases and J by 0 bases, with 8 bases left in between. From germline, CDR1 is LNHNV and CDR2 YYDKDF (reference sequence). The CDR3 loop is CATSRQGYSNQPQHF. CDR3 sequence (DNA): TGTGCCACCAGCAGACAGGGTTATAGCAATCAGCCCCAGCATTTT.

The chain couples TRBV27 to TRBJ1-1; 7 bases map to TRBD1. After removal of 4 bases from V and 1 base from J, the junction contained 3 bases not matched to a gene. Germline V gene sequence: CDR1 MNHEY, CDR2 SMNVEV (reference sequence). The CDR3 runs to 14 residues. The CDR3 DNA follows: TGTGCCAGCAGTTGGTACAGGGGGAACACTGAAGCTTTCTTT. Protein: CASSWYRGNTEAFF.

This CDR3 reads CASSLDHGRPQHF. CDR3 sequence (DNA): TGCGCCAGCAGCTTGGACCACGGTCGACCCCAGCATTTT. The chain recombines TRBV5-1 with TRBJ1-5; no definite D call. The length of the CDR3 is 13 residues. With 0 bases removed from V and 10 bases from J, the gap between germline ends came to 11 bases. Germline V gene lookup returns CDR1 SGHRS and CDR2 YFSETQ.

This clone was found once. The gene calls are TRBV6-1 and TRBJ2-1; 9 bases match TRBD2. CDR3 length equals 16 residues. Germline V CDR1 and CDR2: MNHNS, SASEGT. With 4 bases clipped from V and 1 base from J, the junction kept 5 bases outside the gene matches. The CDR3 region is CASSGLSGGSYNEQFF. For the CDR3, the DNA is TGTGCCAGCAGTGGCCTTAGCGGGGGTTCCTACAATGAGCAGTTCTTC.

The chain recombines TRBV11-2 with TRBJ2-3; D uncertain. The CDR3 consists of 17 residues. The germline V and J ends were trimmed by 3 bases and 4 bases, with 20 bases remaining between them. The V gene's germline CDR1 is SGHAT and CDR2 FQNNGV. The CDR3 sequence: CASSFPSAGAYADTQYF. Written as DNA, the CDR3 is TGTGCCAGCAGCTTCCCATCAGCCGGAGCATACGCAGATACGCAGTATTTT.